Listed here are 21 T cell receptor beta chains from one sample, sequenced in a study of T cell repertoires in ileal Crohn's disease. The assay was immunoSEQ multiplex PCR, and TCRdb's table has in-frame clones only and misses some. The data contain fewer than 4,500 clones, approximately 81% of them singletons. Time point in this sample: neoterminal ileum biopsy at postoperative endoscopy, about 6 months after surgery. The specimen was ileal tissue. The source is an adult with Crohn's disease.

CDR3 sequence: CASSGQGYEKLFF. The CDR3 DNA sequence: TGCGCCAGCAGCGGGCAGGGATATGAAAAACTGTTTTTT. The chain employs TRBV5-1 and TRBJ1-4; D may be TRBD1 (5 bases). Deletions cut 4 bases from V and 6 bases from J, with 10 bases between. This CDR3 is 13 amino acids long. Germline CDR1 SGHRS, CDR2 YFSETQ.

This clone was detected once. The rearrangement links TRBV19 to TRBJ1-1; the D gene is possibly TRBD1 (5 bases). This CDR3 has 15 residues. Looked up from germline, CDR1 is LNHDA and CDR2 is SQIVND (reference sequence). In DNA, the CDR3 is TGTGTCACCACAGAGGGGACTTCAATGAACACTGAAGCTTTCTTT. Translated: CVTTEGTSMNTEAFF.

The CDR3 spells CASSLEAQGAINGYTF. CDR3 DNA sequence: TGTGCCAGCAGCTTAGAGGCACAGGGGGCTATTAATGGCTACACCTTC. The chain uses TRBV7-2 and TRBJ1-2; 9 positions match TRBD1. This CDR3 contains 16 residues. V gave up 1 base and J gave up 6 bases; unmatched junction bases: 9. Germline loops: CDR1 SGHTA, CDR2 FQGNSA.

The chain is built from TRBV11-3 and TRBJ2-7; 7 nucleotides align to TRBD2. CDR1 and CDR2 (germline): SGHNT, YENEEA. Trimming removed 5 bases from V and 5 bases from J; junction bases left unmatched: 12. There are 15 residues in the CDR3. This CDR3 reads CASSRRRGSGDEQYF. Here the CDR3 DNA reads TGTGCCAGCAGCCGGAGGCGGGGGTCGGGGGACGAGCAGTACTTC.

This clone has only one observation. This CDR3 is also generated by other DNA sequences in the sample. The chain carries TRBV5-4 and TRBJ1-6; D gene ambiguous. The CDR3 sequence is 14 residues long. V was pared by 5 bases and J by 5 bases, with 11 bases between. Germline V gives CDR1 SGHNT, CDR2 YYREEE (reference sequence). The CDR3 spells CASRERRDNSPLHF. The CDR3 nucleotides read TGTGCCAGCAGGGAACGACGGGATAATTCACCCCTCCACTTT.

V usage is TRBV7-9 and J usage is TRBJ2-5, with TRBD2 as a possible D gene (6 bases). Per germline, CDR1 SEHNR and CDR2 FQNEAQ (reference sequence). V was clipped by 5 bases and J by 5 bases, with 21 bases between them. The CDR3 covers 16 residues. The DNA for the CDR3 is TGTGCCAGCAGCGTCCCGGGGGAATCCGTTCGGGAGACCCAGTACTTC. Translated: CASSVPGESVRETQYF. The variable domain in full, with the rest retrieved from reference TRBV7-9 and TRBJ2-5, is DTGVSQNPRHKITKRGQNVTFRCDPISEHNRLYWYRQTLGQGPEFLTYFQNEAQLEKSRLLSDRFSAERPKGSFSTLEIQRTEQGDSAMYLCASSVPGESVRETQYFGPGTRLLVL.

The chain uses TRBV4-1 and TRBJ2-5; perhaps TRBD2 as D (5 bases). The CDR3 is 15 residues long. Per the germline V gene, CDR1 is MGHRA and CDR2 is YSYEKL. The V end was cut by 1 base, the J end by 2 bases, with 11 bases between. The CDR3 loop reads CASSQGGGYQETQYF. The CDR3 nucleotides read TGCGCCAGCAGCCAAGGAGGCGGGTATCAAGAGACCCAGTACTTC.

The V call is TRBV28, the J call TRBJ2-7; 9 bases agree with TRBD1. Germline trimming cut 6 bases from V and 3 bases from J; bases unmatched to any gene: 3. Germline V CDR1 and CDR2: MDHEN, SYDVKM. This CDR3 has 13 residues. Here the CDR3 DNA reads TGTGCCAGCAGCCCGGGACAGGGCTACGAGCAGTACTTC. Translating gives CASSPGQGYEQYF.

This sequence joins TRBV9 and TRBJ2-5; 11 nucleotides line up with TRBD2. The CDR3 is 16 residues long. The V and J ends lost 3 bases and 0 bases, in that order; junction bases with no gene match: 4. Germline values: CDR1 SGDLS, CDR2 YYNGEE. CDR3 DNA sequence: TGTGCCAGCAGCGGGCTAGCGGGGGGACACCAAGAGACCCAGTACTTC. Its protein product is CASSGLAGGHQETQYF.

The chain uses TRBV7-6 and TRBJ2-2; no clear D gene. Germline CDR1 SGHVS, CDR2 FNYEAQ. Between the trimmed V and J ends, which lost 6 bases and 5 bases, there was a span of 13 bases. This CDR3 is 14 amino acids long. The DNA of the CDR3 is TGTGCCAGCAGTCAAATTGAGGCTACCGGGGAGCTGTTTTTT. Its translation is CASSQIEATGELFF. Based on the CDR3 plus reference TRBV7-6 and TRBJ2-2, the full variable domain is GAGVSQSPRYKVTKRGQDVALRCDPISGHVSLYWYRQALGQGPEFLTYFNYEAQQDKSGLPNDRFSAERPEGSISTLTIQRTEQRDSAMYRCASSQIEATGELFFGEGSRLTVL.

This sequence joins TRBV5-1 and TRBJ2-6, with D possibly being TRBD1 (5 bases). The V gene's germline CDR1 is SGHRS and CDR2 YFSETQ. V was clipped by 5 bases and J by 0 bases, with 6 bases between them. This CDR3 region has 14 residues. The CDR3 nucleotides are TGCGCCAGCAGTGACAGCTCTGGGGCCAACGTCCTGACTTTC. Protein sequence: CASSDSSGANVLTF.

The count of this clone is one. The chain couples TRBV9 to TRBJ1-4; no reliable D call. Trimming left V 3 bases short and J 0 bases short, with 9 bases between. Germline-derived CDR1 and CDR2 are SGDLS and YYNGEE. The CDR3 length is 15 residues. The CDR3 sequence is CASSEHPATNEKLFF. The DNA for the CDR3 is TGTGCCAGCAGCGAGCATCCTGCAACTAATGAAAAACTGTTTTTT.

The chain combines TRBV28 with TRBJ2-7; D is perhaps TRBD1 (5 bases). Trimming removed 6 bases from V and 7 bases from J, with 22 bases in between. The CDR3 sequence is 15 residues long. Germline values: CDR1 MDHEN, CDR2 SYDVKM. For the CDR3, the DNA is TGTGCCAGCAGCCATCGGATAGGGGCTGGGGTGGAGCAGTACTTC. It yields the protein CASSHRIGAGVEQYF.

The chain combines TRBV5-1 with TRBJ2-2, with D tentatively TRBD1 (6 bases). V was pared by 2 bases and J by 1 base, with 9 bases between. The germline V gene has CDR1 SGHRS and CDR2 YFSETQ. This CDR3 is 15 amino acids long. CDR3: CASSFLQGNTGELFF. For the CDR3, the DNA is TGCGCCAGCAGCTTTCTACAGGGGAACACCGGGGAGCTGTTTTTT.

The sample holds a few counts of this clone. The chain combines TRBV6-1 with TRBJ2-7; TRBD1 agrees at 8 bases. This CDR3 is built from 14 residues. The V segment lost 6 bases and the J segment 2 bases; nucleotides outside the gene matches: 6. Looked up from germline, CDR1 is MNHNS and CDR2 is SASEGT. The CDR3 reads CASRFRQGTYEQYF. Written as DNA, the CDR3 is TGTGCCAGCAGATTCAGACAGGGGACCTACGAGCAGTACTTC.

V gene TRBV19 combines with J gene TRBJ2-3; 10 bases are a match to TRBD2. Germline values: CDR1 LNHDA, CDR2 SQIVND (reference sequence). J was trimmed by 11 bases and V by 5 bases; bases with no gene match: 10. This CDR3 has 14 amino acids. The CDR3 here is CASSGPAGGLWQYF. CDR3 bases: TGTGCCAGTAGTGGCCCAGCGGGGGGGCTCTGGCAGTATTTT.

CDR3 in DNA: TGTGCCAGCAGCTCCCCGACAGTGTGGTACGAGCAGTACTTC. It encodes CASSSPTVWYEQYF. The J gene is TRBJ2-7, the V gene TRBV7-9; a possible D gene is TRBD1 (5 bases). The V gene's germline CDR1 is SEHNR and CDR2 FQNEAQ (reference sequence). V lost 4 bases, J lost 4 bases, and 14 bases lay in between. This CDR3 has 14 amino acids.

This clone was seen a few times. This chain links TRBV27 with TRBJ1-5; D call uncertain. The CDR3 runs to 13 residues. Germline V gene sequence: CDR1 MNHEY, CDR2 SMNVEV (reference sequence). Trimming left V 1 base short and J 6 bases short, with 7 bases between. In nucleotides, the CDR3 is TGTGCCAGCAGTTTATTGAACGGTCAGCCCCAGCATTTT. Amino acids: CASSLLNGQPQHF.

The V call is TRBV4-1, the J call TRBJ1-2; the D gene is possibly TRBD1 (6 bases). This CDR3 has 15 residues. Trimming took off 1 base at V and 0 bases at J, with 9 bases between the two ends. Germline V lookup: CDR1 MGHRA, CDR2 YSYEKL. The CDR3 protein is CASSQVGASNYGYTF. The CDR3 DNA reads as TGCGCCAGCAGCCAAGTGGGGGCTTCTAACTATGGCTACACCTTC.

The chain joins TRBV5-1 to TRBJ2-3; a possible D gene is TRBD2 (5 bases). The CDR3 has 15 amino acids. V dropped 0 bases and J dropped 6 bases, with 14 bases sitting between them. Germline loops: CDR1 SGHRS, CDR2 YFSETQ. CDR3 loop: CASSLEHSRTDTQYF. The CDR3 DNA is TGCGCCAGCAGCTTGGAACATAGCAGGACTGATACGCAGTATTTT. The variable domain in full, with the rest retrieved from reference TRBV5-1 and TRBJ2-3, is KAGVTQTPRYLIKTRGQQVTLSCSPISGHRSVSWYQQTPGQGLQFLFEYFSETQRNKGNFPGRFSGRQFSNSRSEMNVSTLELGDSALYLCASSLEHSRTDTQYFGPGTRLTVL.

The chain uses TRBV30 and TRBJ1-4, with unresolved D. With 6 bases removed from V and 8 bases from J, the gap between germline ends came to 19 bases. The CDR3 runs 14 residues. CDR1 and CDR2 (germline): GTSNPN, SVGIG (reference sequence). The CDR3 DNA reads as TGTGCCTGCCCCCTGAGGAGGGTGGAAGAAAAACTGTTTTTT. Translation gives CACPLRRVEEKLFF. Drawing the rest from reference TRBV30 and TRBJ1-4, the complete variable domain is SQTIHQWPATLVQPVGSPLSLECTVEGTSNPNLYWYRQAAGRGLQLLFYSVGIGQISSEVPQNLSASRPQDRQFILSSKKLLLSDSGFYLCACPLRRVEEKLFFGSGTQLSVL.